A single sample is the source of the 5 T cell receptor beta chains below, sequenced in a study of technical replicates of blood from a few donors. Profiled with immunoSEQ multiplex PCR; TCRdb holds only in-frame clones, not every one. The top ten hold about 0.35% of the sample, which has around 67,000 clones, roughly 92% seen once. The sample was T cells isolated from PBMCs. All receptors come from a human donor in good health.

The chain employs TRBV7-3 and TRBJ1-2, with 8 bases matching TRBD1. With V trimmed by 5 bases and J by 4 bases, 6 bases remained unmatched. This CDR3 is built from 14 residues. Germline V lookup: CDR1 SGHTA, CDR2 FQGTGA. The CDR3 DNA reads as TGTGCCAGCAGCAAGACAGGGGACGGCTATGGCTACACCTTC. This encodes CASSKTGDGYGYTF.

The genes are TRBV19 and TRBJ2-2, with TRBD2 identical over 14 bases. From germline, CDR1 is LNHDA and CDR2 SQIVND (reference sequence). The trim removed 8 bases at V and 5 bases at J, leaving 7 bases unmatched. This CDR3 is 16 amino acids long. CDR3 sequence (DNA): TGTGCCAGTGGGACTAGCGGGAGTAGTAGGACCGGGGAGCTGTTTTTT. It is translated as CASGTSGSSRTGELFF. The full variable domain, completed using reference TRBV19 and TRBJ2-2, is DGGITQSPKYLFRKEGQNVTLSCEQNLNHDAMYWYRQDPGQGLRLIYYSQIVNDFQKGDIAEGYSVSREKKESFPLTVTSAQKNPTAFYLCASGTSGSSRTGELFFGEGSRLTVL.

The rearrangement links TRBV19 to TRBJ1-1; D call uncertain. Germline CDR1 reads LNHDA; CDR2 reads SQIVND (reference sequence). Trimming stripped 4 bases from V and 5 bases from J, with 11 bases between. The CDR3 extends over 13 amino acids. DNA of the CDR3: TGTGCCAGTAGTAACAGTGGTCGGACTGAAGCTTTCTTT. Encoded protein: CASSNSGRTEAFF. The whole variable domain, filled in from reference TRBV19 and TRBJ1-1, reads DGGITQSPKYLFRKEGQNVTLSCEQNLNHDAMYWYRQDPGQGLRLIYYSQIVNDFQKGDIAEGYSVSREKKESFPLTVTSAQKNPTAFYLCASSNSGRTEAFFGQGTRLTVV.

This chain uses TRBV2 with TRBJ1-2, with 8 bases aligning to TRBD1. The length of the CDR3 is 15 residues. The germline V gene encodes CDR1 SNHLY and CDR2 FYNNEI. Germline trimming cut 5 bases from V and 5 bases from J; bases unmatched to any gene: 10. CDR3 region: CASSSRQGPLYGYTF. The CDR3 DNA sequence: TGTGCCAGCAGTAGCCGACAGGGGCCCCTTTATGGCTACACCTTC.

The chain employs TRBV28 and TRBJ1-2; D ambiguous. The CDR3 has 13 residues. Germline CDR1 and CDR2: MDHEN and SYDVKM. With 3 bases removed from V and 6 bases from J, the gap between germline ends came to 11 bases. This chain's CDR3 is CASSFVSAHGYTF. Written as DNA, the CDR3 is TGTGCCAGCAGTTTCGTCAGTGCTCATGGCTACACCTTC.